Below are 17 T cell receptor beta chains sequenced from a single sample in a study of T cells in Graves' hyperthyroidism and ophthalmopathy (dated by TCRdb to the late 2010s). The library was prepared using multiplex PCR. Sequencing used an Illumina HiSeq 2000. TCR beta CDR3 regions were amplified from RNA transcripts. The TCR CDR3 was subjected to a first round of RT-PCR using the HTBI primer set and the Qiagen OneStep RT-PCR kit. The public sequencing data were trimmed at Q25 with fastp and processed into clonotypes with MiXCR by TCRdb, which kept only in-frame beta chains. All rows with the same CDR3 protein become a single entry with the most common DNA and genes. The sample has 50,000 to 75,000 distinct CDR3 sequences on record, approximately 50% of them singletons. Together, the top ten hold around 12% of the sample. The sample comprised blood. These receptors were taken from a woman under 40 with Graves' ophthalmopathy.

Of note for this clonotype: The CDR3 does not close with the conserved phenylalanine or tryptophan, likely indicating a read error. This rearrangement joins TRBV7-9 to TRBJ2-7, with unresolved D. The germline gives CDR1 SEHNR, CDR2 FQNEAQ (reference sequence). This CDR3 region has 14 residues. Deletions cut 8 bases from V and 3 bases from J, with 17 bases between. The DNA for the CDR3 is TGTGCCAGCGCCAACCCTCTCAAAGTCTACGAGCAGTACCTC. This sequence encodes CASANPLKVYEQYL.

CDR3 loop: CSVSTGAYNEQFF. The CDR3 region has the DNA TGCAGCGTTTCGACAGGGGCATACAATGAGCAGTTCTTC. The gene calls are TRBV29-1 and TRBJ2-1, with 8 nucleotides matching TRBD1. Germline V gene sequence: CDR1 SQVTM, CDR2 ANQGSEA. CDR3 length equals 13 residues. Trimming took 5 bases from V and 4 from J; bases not matched to a gene: 4.

This clonotype was detected only once. At one boundary the junction diverges from the germline segment, which might be a read error. This sequence joins TRBV7-3 and TRBJ2-6; 11 positions match TRBD1. CDR1 is SGHTA and CDR2 is FQGTGA in the germline V gene. CDR3 length equals 14 residues. CDR3 in amino acids: CAGSAGTGGNVLTF. The CDR3 DNA is TGTGCCGGCAGTGCCGGGACAGGGGGCAACGTCCTGACTTTC.

V usage is TRBV29-1 and J usage is TRBJ2-1, with no clear D. V lost 0 bases and J lost 8, with 17 bases in between. The CDR3 consists of 15 residues. Germline CDR1 and CDR2: SQVTM and ANQGSEA. CDR3 sequence reads: CSVEDVTTSHDEQFF. DNA of the CDR3: TGCAGCGTTGAAGATGTCACTACTTCCCACGATGAGCAGTTCTTC.

At least ten counts were recorded for this clonotype. The CDR3 coding sequence is TGCGCCAGCAGCCCGGGGACTACCCACACCGGGGAGCTGTTTTTT. The encoded protein is CASSPGTTHTGELFF. The chain has TRBV5-1 and TRBJ2-2, with 7 bases lining up with TRBD2. Germline values: CDR1 SGHRS, CDR2 YFSETQ. This CDR3 spans 15 amino acids. Trimming removed 4 bases from V and 3 bases from J; junction bases left unmatched: 6.

A word on this clonotype: This clone may be a read error of a much larger clone one base away. V is TRBV28 and J is TRBJ1-1, with unresolved D. From germline, CDR1 is MDHEN and CDR2 SYDVKM. The CDR3 is 13 residues long. DNA for the CDR3: TGTGCCAGCAGTTCTCAGTCGGAAACTGATGCTTTCTTT. Protein sequence: CASSSQSETDAFF.

The J gene is TRBJ2-6, the V gene TRBV19; D might be TRBD1 (6 bases). CDR1 and CDR2 from the germline V gene are LNHDA and SQIVND (reference sequence). Trimming removed 4 bases from V and 1 base from J, with 11 bases in between. The CDR3 totals 16 residues. CDR3 sequence (DNA): TGTGCCAGTAGTAAGGGTAGGGGGTCTGGGGCCAACGTCCTGACTTTC. Translation: CASSKGRGSGANVLTF.

The J gene is TRBJ2-2, the V gene TRBV19; D gene ambiguous. Germline CDR1 reads LNHDA; CDR2 reads SQIVND (reference sequence). V was pared by 5 bases and J by 4 bases, with 14 bases between. The CDR3 is made up of 15 amino acids. The CDR3 DNA sequence: TGTGCCAGTAGTTTTAGTGGGAAAGCCACCGGGGAGCTGTTTTTT. Translating it yields CASSFSGKATGELFF.

This clonotype occurred a few times. This may be a read error: a much more frequent sequence differs by one nucleotide. The rearrangement uses TRBV6-5 and TRBJ2-1; 7 bases match TRBD1. With 8 bases clipped from V and 7 bases from J, the junction kept 5 bases outside the gene matches. CDR3 size: 12 residues. Germline loops: CDR1 MNHEY, CDR2 SVGAGI. The CDR3 sequence is CASGPRGNEQFF. Written as DNA, the CDR3 is TGTGCCAGCGGCCCCAGGGGGAATGAGCAGTTCTTC.

J is TRBJ2-7 and V is TRBV7-9, with D maybe TRBD1 (6 bases). Germline V CDR1 and CDR2: SEHNR, FQNEAQ (reference sequence). The CDR3 spans 15 residues. The V end lost 6 bases, the J end lost 0 bases, and 15 bases lay between the germline ends. The CDR3 region has the DNA TGTGCCAGCAGTACAGGACAGCCCCCCTCCTACGAGCAGTACTTC. It encodes CASSTGQPPSYEQYF. The complete variable domain, with remaining parts taken from reference TRBV7-9 and TRBJ2-7, reads DTGVSQNPRHKITKRGQNVTFRCDPISEHNRLYWYRQTLGQGPEFLTYFQNEAQLEKSRLLSDRFSAERPKGSFSTLEIQRTEQGDSAMYLCASSTGQPPSYEQYFGPGTRLTVT.

The J gene is TRBJ2-7, the V gene TRBV6-6, with D tentatively TRBD2 (6 bases). This CDR3 has 13 residues. Germline CDR1 reads MNHNY; CDR2 reads SVGAGI (reference sequence). Trimming removed 7 bases from V and 3 bases from J, with 13 bases in between. The CDR3 DNA reads TGTGCCAGCACCGCCCTGGGAGGCTACGAGCAGTACTTC. Amino acids: CASTALGGYEQYF.

This clonotype was seen many times. This chain uses TRBV28 with TRBJ2-7; possibly TRBD1 or TRBD2 for D (6 bases each). The V gene's germline CDR1 is MDHEN and CDR2 SYDVKM. This CDR3 spans 15 amino acids. V gave up 6 bases and J gave up 0 bases, with 15 bases separating them. This CDR3 is CASSQGGMSSYEQYF. In DNA form, the CDR3 reads TGTGCCAGCAGCCAAGGGGGGATGAGCTCCTACGAGCAGTACTTC.

This chain connects TRBV2 to TRBJ1-6; D perhaps matches TRBD1 (5 bases). V lost 4 bases to trimming and J lost 1 base, with 8 bases between them. The germline V gene has CDR1 SNHLY and CDR2 FYNNEI. This CDR3 contains 15 residues. CDR3 amino acids: CASSVSGSYNSPLHF. CDR3 DNA: TGTGCCAGCAGTGTCTCAGGGTCCTATAATTCACCCCTCCACTTT.

The chain is built from TRBV11-3 and TRBJ2-7; D possibly corresponds to TRBD1 (5 bases). V lost 5 bases and J 0 bases, leaving 14 bases between the germline ends. CDR3 length equals 15 residues. Per the germline V gene, CDR1 is SGHNT and CDR2 is YENEEA. The DNA of the CDR3 is TGTGCCAGCAGCCCCGAAGGGGTTTTCTCCTACGAGCAGTACTTC. Its protein is CASSPEGVFSYEQYF.

This clonotype was recorded many times. This chain connects TRBV6-1 to TRBJ1-2, with D unresolved. CDR1 and CDR2 (germline): MNHNS, SASEGT. V dropped 2 bases and J dropped 6 bases, with 13 bases sitting between them. The CDR3 runs 14 residues. CDR3 loop: CASSERTAKDGYTF. CDR3 nucleotides: TGTGCCAGCAGTGAACGGACGGCTAAAGATGGCTACACCTTC.

Note on this clonotype: The CDR3 carries no conserved terminal phenylalanine or tryptophan, so it likely arises from a read error. This sequence joins TRBV7-4 and TRBJ2-3; D is perhaps TRBD2 (6 bases). V gave up 10 bases and J gave up 4 bases, with 18 bases separating them. CDR3 length equals 14 residues. Germline values: CDR1 SGHVT, CDR2 SQSDAQ. The CDR3 is CATYRGRSADTQYL. DNA of the CDR3: TGTGCCACCTATCGGGGGAGAAGCGCAGATACGCAGTATCTT.

The chain is built from TRBV20-1 and TRBJ1-5; D is uncertain. With 3 bases removed from V and 2 bases from J, the gap between germline ends came to 8 bases. Germline CDR1 is DFQATT and CDR2 is SNEGSKA (reference sequence). CDR3 length equals 13 residues. DNA for the CDR3: TGCAGTGCTAGTTGGGGTGGCAATCAGCCCCAGCATTTT. Translation: CSASWGGNQPQHF.